This T cell receptor (beta chain) was documented in a study of blood T cell repertoires in COVID-19. Study in general: COVID-19 samples from acute and convalescent phases originated in the United States, Italy and Spain.

The CDR3 sequence is 16 residues long. CDR1 and CDR2 (germline): MNHNS, SASEGT. Trimming removed 3 bases at V and 0 bases at J, with 12 bases between. As originally analysed: Nucleated cell counts were estimated from reference gene primer amplification. Using immunoSEQ multiplex PCR, the repertoire was profiled, and TCRdb retains in-frame clones only, with some absent. V, J and clone size are taken as reported in that table, and D and trimming were inferred from the DNA itself. The sample has 140,000 to 150,000 clones; about 86% are singletons. The rearrangement uses TRBV6-1 and TRBJ1-3, with D possibly TRBD1 on 6 matching bases. This receptor was identified in a woman aged 45 to 65 with active or convalescent COVID-19. Material: peripheral blood. CDR3 in DNA: TGTGCCAGCAGTGAGGGGAGGGGGGCCTCTGGAAACACCATATATTTT. Protein sequence: CASSEGRGASGNTIYF.